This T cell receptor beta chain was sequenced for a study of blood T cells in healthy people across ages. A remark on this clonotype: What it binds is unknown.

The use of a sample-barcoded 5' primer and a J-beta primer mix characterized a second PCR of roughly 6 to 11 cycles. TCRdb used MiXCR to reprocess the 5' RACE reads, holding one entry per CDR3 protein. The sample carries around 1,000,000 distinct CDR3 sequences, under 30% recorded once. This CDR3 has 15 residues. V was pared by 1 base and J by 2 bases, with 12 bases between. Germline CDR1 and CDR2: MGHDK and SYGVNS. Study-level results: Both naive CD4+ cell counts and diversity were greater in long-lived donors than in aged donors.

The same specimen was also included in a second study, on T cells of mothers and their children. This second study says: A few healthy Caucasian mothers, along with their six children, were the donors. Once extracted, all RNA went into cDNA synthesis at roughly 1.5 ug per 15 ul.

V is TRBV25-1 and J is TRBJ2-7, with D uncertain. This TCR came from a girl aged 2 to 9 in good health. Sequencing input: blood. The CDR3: CASSESIRPPYEQYF. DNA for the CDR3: TGTGCCAGCAGTGAATCGATACGGCCGCCCTACGAGCAGTACTTC.